These T cell receptor beta chains were read from a single sample in a study of T cell repertoires in cytomegalovirus infection. TCRdb re-derived calls from the reads in MiXCR, one entry per CDR3 protein. The repertoire consists of around 740,000 distinct CDR3 sequences, with 35% to 40% occurring once and the leading ten covering 2.5% to 3.5%. Sequencing was carried out using PBMCs. These TCRs come from a human donor in good health (CMV status not recorded). Some clones in this sample may be carry-over from other donors' samples. The CDR3 runs from the conserved cysteine through the conserved F or W. A D gene is named only where the DNA matches it firmly. The size of a clone is reported for some rows only, either as once, few or many, or as a class for expanded clones.

NA	TRBV24-1	TRBJ1-1	TRBD1	TGTGCCACCAGTGATCCCGGACAGGGGGACACTGAAGCTTTCTTT	CATSDPGQGDTEAFF
few	TRBV24-1	TRBJ1-4	NA	TGTGCCACCAGTGATGGACGGACAACTAATGAAAAACTGTTTTTT	CATSDGRTTNEKLFF
many	TRBV20-1	TRBJ1-2	NA	TGCAGTGCTTCGGACGGTGACTATGGCTACACCTTC	CSASDGDYGYTF
NA	TRBV5-1	TRBJ2-5	TRBD1	TGCGCCAGCAGGATGACAGGGCGGAGGGAGACCCAGTACTTC	CASRMTGRRETQYF
NA	TRBV5-5	TRBJ2-1	NA	TGTGCCAGCAGCCATCGACAGGCCTCCTACAATGAGCAGTTCTTC	CASSHRQASYNEQFF
once	TRBV7-3	TRBJ1-6	TRBD1	TGTGCCAGCAGCTTTGGACAGGGTCTCGGTTCACCCCTCCACTTT	CASSFGQGLGSPLHF
NA	TRBV25-1	TRBJ2-6	NA	TGTGCCAGCAGTGACAGGCGCTCTGGGGCCAACGTCCTGACTTTC	CASSDRRSGANVLTF
NA	TRBV7-2	TRBJ1-1	NA	TGTGCCAGCAGCTGGGCCGGGATGAACACTAAAGCTTTCTTT	CASSWAGMNTKAFF
few	TRBV7-6	TRBJ2-7	NA	TGTGCCAGCAGCTTGGCGGCACTTGAGCACGAGCAGTACTTC	CASSLAALEHEQYF
NA	TRBV28	TRBJ1-1	TRBD1	TGTGCCAGCAGCCTTCAGACAGGGCCTTTCACTGAAGCTTTCTTT	CASSLQTGPFTEAFF
few	TRBV7-2	TRBJ1-1	NA	TGTGCCAGCAGCTTAGATCCAGGGAGGAACACTGAAGCTTTCTTT	CASSLDPGRNTEAFF
few	TRBV25-1	TRBJ2-7	NA	TGTGCCAGCAGTGAACCTGGACGGATCTACGAGCAGTACTTC	CASSEPGRIYEQYF